This TCR beta chain was recovered during a study of cytomegalovirus exposure and HLA in healthy donors. Whole-study findings and limits: The study found most TCR sequences rare, yet found some public TCRs in many donors. The study flagged about 150 TCR beta chains as cytomegalovirus-associated.

The germline V gene has CDR1 SGHTS and CDR2 YDEGEE. This CDR3 is 16 amino acids long. With 5 bases clipped from V and 4 bases from J, the junction kept 9 bases outside the gene matches. About this clone: The antigen is not known.

Sequencing was performed with immunoSEQ multiplex PCR; in TCRdb, only in-frame clones are kept and a portion is missing. This table has 120,000 or so clones, around nine tenths appearing once. The rearrangement joins TRBV5-8 to TRBJ1-4; 9 nucleotides align to TRBD1. Sequencing was carried out using PBMCs. The TCR was taken from a woman between 18 and 29 years old in good health and CMV-seronegative. The CDR3 spells CASSGVGQGINEKLFF. In nucleotides, the CDR3 is TGTGCCAGCAGTGGAGTTGGACAGGGGATTAATGAAAAACTGTTTTTT.